The 10 T cell receptor beta chains listed next were all sequenced from one sample in a study of cytomegalovirus exposure and HLA in healthy donors. Generated by immunoSEQ multiplex PCR, the TCRdb table keeps only in-frame clones and is missing some. This sample has more than 300,000 clones, with approximately 90% found just once. The sequenced sample was PBMCs. The receptor set was obtained from a woman younger than 35 in good health and CMV-seronegative.

The J gene is TRBJ1-2, the V gene TRBV19; TRBD1 is a possible D gene (5 bases). The CDR3 spans 13 residues. The V end lost 6 bases, the J end lost 5 bases, and 13 bases lay between the germline ends. Germline CDR1 is LNHDA and CDR2 is SQIVND (reference sequence). The CDR3 region has the DNA TGTGCCAGTAGCCCCAGCGGGGGGTATGGCTACACCTTC. Amino acids: CASSPSGGYGYTF.

In this sample, this clone turned up once. The chain employs TRBV7-9 and TRBJ2-1; 14 bases align to TRBD2. Germline V CDR1 and CDR2: SEHNR, FQNEAQ (reference sequence). The V and J ends lost 3 bases and 6 bases, in that order; junction bases with no gene match: 4. The CDR3 covers 16 residues. CDR3 in DNA: TGTGCCAGCAGCTTGACTAGCGGGAGGGCCACCAATGAGCAGTTCTTC. Translation: CASSLTSGRATNEQFF.

J is TRBJ2-1 and V is TRBV25-1; D possibly corresponds to TRBD2 (6 bases). V lost 4 bases, J lost 0 bases, and 16 bases lay in between. Germline CDR1 is MGHDK and CDR2 is SYGVNS. The length of the CDR3 is 17 residues. CDR3 nucleotide sequence: TGTGCCAGCAGTGCATCCCCTGCGGGGAGCTCCTACAATGAGCAGTTCTTC. Translation gives CASSASPAGSSYNEQFF.

This sequence joins TRBV29-1 and TRBJ1-1; D perhaps matches TRBD1 (5 bases). This CDR3 is 14 amino acids long. Trimming stripped 1 base from V and 4 bases from J, with 13 bases between. In germline, CDR1 is SQVTM, CDR2 ANQGSEA. CDR3 residues: CSVEVGKGATEAFF. The CDR3 bases are TGCAGCGTTGAAGTGGGGAAAGGGGCCACTGAAGCTTTCTTT.

This rearrangement joins TRBV28 to TRBJ1-2; 8 bases line up with TRBD1. In germline, CDR1 is MDHEN, CDR2 SYDVKM. J lost 1 base, V lost 7 bases, and 11 bases had no gene match. The CDR3 sequence is 16 residues long. The CDR3, as DNA: TGTGCCAGCACCCCAAGAAAGGACAGGGTTAACTATGGCTACACCTTC. It specifies CASTPRKDRVNYGYTF.

The chain combines TRBV6-5 with TRBJ2-7, with 7 bases lining up with TRBD1. Germline V gene sequence: CDR1 MNHEY, CDR2 SVGAGI. This CDR3 spans 14 amino acids. Trimming took 2 bases from V and 2 from J; bases not matched to a gene: 3. CDR3 sequence reads: CASSYGTDAYEQYF. The CDR3 DNA sequence: TGTGCCAGCAGTTACGGGACAGATGCCTACGAGCAGTACTTC.

The chain uses TRBV25-1 and TRBJ1-2, with D uncertain. The CDR3 contains 14 residues. Trimming removed 1 base at V and 2 bases at J, with 8 bases between. The germline V gene encodes CDR1 MGHDK and CDR2 SYGVNS. CDR3 bases: TGTGCCAGCAGTGAATTCGGAGGGAACTATGGCTACACCTTC. Its protein product is CASSEFGGNYGYTF.

This clone was observed a few times. J is TRBJ2-7 and V is TRBV2; 8 bases are a match to TRBD1. Germline V CDR1 and CDR2: SNHLY, FYNNEI. J gave up 2 bases and V 7 bases, and 7 bases lay outside the gene matches. CDR3 length equals 14 residues. The CDR3: CASIGQGPTYEQYF. CDR3 nucleotides: TGTGCCAGCATCGGACAGGGCCCCACCTACGAGCAGTACTTC.

To note about this clone: The sample holds other DNA sequences that translate to the same CDR3. This sequence joins TRBV28 and TRBJ2-7, with no clear D. The CDR3 totals 11 residues. The germline V and J ends were trimmed by 5 bases and 3 bases, with 5 bases remaining between them. The V gene's germline CDR1 is MDHEN and CDR2 SYDVKM. In DNA form, the CDR3 reads TGTGCCAGCAGTCTCTTCTACGAGCAGTACTTC. Amino acid sequence: CASSLFYEQYF.

The V gene is TRBV6-1, the J gene TRBJ2-2; 9 bases map to TRBD2. This CDR3 contains 15 residues. J gave up 5 bases and V 8 bases, and 9 bases lay outside the gene matches. Germline-derived CDR1 and CDR2 are MNHNS and SASEGT. Here the CDR3 DNA reads TGTGCCAGCTATTTAGCGGGAGTAGGGACCGGGGAGCTGTTTTTT. It yields the protein CASYLAGVGTGELFF.